This TCR beta chain is from a study of blood T cell repertoires in COVID-19. As to this clone: Other DNA sequences from this sample encode an identical CDR3 as well.

Some clones are missing from TCRdb's copy, which holds only in-frame ones; the method was immunoSEQ multiplex PCR. The data show approximately 240,000 clones, 80% to 90% seen once. This CDR3 region has 13 residues. Trimming removed 0 bases from V and 4 bases from J, with 4 bases in between. Germline-derived CDR1 and CDR2 are MNHEY and SMNVEV (reference sequence). The clonotype was recovered from a woman aged 80 or over with active or convalescent COVID-19. Sequences were obtained from peripheral blood. The V gene is TRBV27, the J gene TRBJ2-1; D is ambiguous. The CDR3 DNA sequence: TGTGCCAGCAGTTTATCTTCGTACAATGAGCAGTTCTTC. Amino acid sequence: CASSLSSYNEQFF.